This T cell receptor beta chain originates from a study of T cells after somatic rescue of genetic block. Germline V CDR1 and CDR2: SGHTA, FQGTGA. This CDR3 is built from 17 residues. The trim removed 5 bases at V and 4 bases at J, leaving 14 bases unmatched. Only in-frame clones appear in the TCRdb table, and some are missing; sequencing was by immunoSEQ multiplex PCR. The data hold approximately 14,000 clones, with over 60% observed a single time. The J gene is TRBJ2-1, the V gene TRBV7-3, with 7 bases that match TRBD2. This TCR came from a man younger than 35. The specimen was peripheral blood mononuclear cells (PBMCs). As DNA, the CDR3 is TGTGCCAGCAGCCCTTTTTCGTCGGGGGGTACGTACAATGAGCAGTTCTTC. This encodes CASSPFSSGGTYNEQFF. Supplemented by reference TRBV7-3 and TRBJ2-1, the full variable domain reads GAGVSQTPSNKVTEKGKYVELRCDPISGHTALYWYRQSLGQGPEFLIYFQGTGAADDSGLPNDRFFAVRPEGSVSTLKIQRTERGDSAVYLCASSPFSSGGTYNEQFFGPGTRLTVL.